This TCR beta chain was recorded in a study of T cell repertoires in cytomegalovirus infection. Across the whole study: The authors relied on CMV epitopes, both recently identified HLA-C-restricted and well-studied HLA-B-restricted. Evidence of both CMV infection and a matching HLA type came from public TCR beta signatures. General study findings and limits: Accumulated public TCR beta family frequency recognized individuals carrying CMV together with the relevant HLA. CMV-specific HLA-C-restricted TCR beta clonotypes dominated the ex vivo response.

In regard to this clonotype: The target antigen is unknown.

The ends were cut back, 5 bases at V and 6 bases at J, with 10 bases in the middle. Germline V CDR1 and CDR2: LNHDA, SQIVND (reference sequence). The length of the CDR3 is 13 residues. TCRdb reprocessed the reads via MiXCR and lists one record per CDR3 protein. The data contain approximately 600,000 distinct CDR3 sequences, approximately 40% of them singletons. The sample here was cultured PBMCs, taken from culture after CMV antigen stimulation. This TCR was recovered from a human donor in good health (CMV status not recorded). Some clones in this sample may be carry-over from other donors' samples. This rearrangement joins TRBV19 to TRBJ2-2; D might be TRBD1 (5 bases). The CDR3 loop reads CASSGLGPGELFF. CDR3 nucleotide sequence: TGTGCCAGTAGTGGTCTGGGGCCCGGGGAGCTGTTTTTT.